These 19 T cell receptor beta chains originate from one sample sequenced in a study of CD8+CD57+ T cells in acquired aplastic anemia. Those patients picked for sequencing had displayed CD8+CD57+ cell expansion on flow cytometry. Profiling of TCR beta VDJ combinations and CDR3 sequences used genomic DNA as template. TCRdb independently ran MiXCR on the reads; one entry per CDR3 protein. Of 200,000 to 250,000 distinct CDR3 sequences listed, around 43% are singletons. Sequencing was carried out using sorted CD4+, CD8+, or CD8+CD57+ T cells (not recorded which) from PBMCs. These receptors were collected from a human donor with aplastic anemia.

This clonotype was seen repeatedly, ten times or more. In DNA, the CDR3 is TGCGCCAGCAGTGAGTCGAGGGAGCGGGAGATCTATGAGCAGTTCTTC. Translated: CASSESREREIYEQFF. The rearrangement uses TRBV10-1 and TRBJ2-1, with 8 bases matching TRBD2. Germline V lookup: CDR1 WNHNN, CDR2 SYGVQD (reference sequence). The CDR3 is 16 amino acids. J lost 8 bases, V lost 0 bases, and 9 bases had no gene match.

This clonotype was observed at least ten times. The chain combines TRBV6-2 or TRBV6-3 with TRBJ2-5; no definite D call. Deletions cut 8 bases from V and 5 bases from J, with 9 bases between. CDR3 length: 11 residues. The V gene's germline CDR1 is MNHEY and CDR2 SVGEGT. The CDR3 coding sequence is TGTGCCAGCTTGCACGCGGAGACCCAGTACTTC. Protein sequence: CASLHAETQYF.

This clonotype was seen only a few times. This chain links TRBV11-2 with TRBJ1-2; D is undetermined. V was clipped by 1 base and J by 3 bases, with 15 bases between them. Germline CDR1 is SGHAT and CDR2 is FQNNGV. This CDR3 region has 16 residues. CDR3 loop: CASSLGLAGYDYGYTF. CDR3 nucleotide sequence: TGTGCCAGCAGCTTAGGACTAGCGGGGTATGACTATGGCTACACCTTC.

This clonotype was recorded at least ten times. The chain recombines TRBV7-2 with TRBJ1-2, with D tentatively TRBD1 (6 bases). There are 18 residues in the CDR3. CDR1 and CDR2 (germline): SGHTA, FQGNSA. With 2 bases removed from V and 8 bases from J, the gap between germline ends came to 27 bases. Here the CDR3 DNA reads TGTGCCAGCAGCTTAAATGCCCCGTACAGGGAAGATGGCGACGGCTACACCTTC. Translated: CASSLNAPYREDGDGYTF.

This clonotype was counted at least ten times. The chain uses TRBV7-9 and TRBJ2-7; D uncertain. The CDR3 has 12 amino acids. CDR1 and CDR2 from the germline V gene are SEHNR and FQNEAQ (reference sequence). V gave up 1 base and J gave up 2 bases, with 3 bases separating them. The CDR3 bases are TGTGCCAGCAGCTTAGACGCCTACGAGCAGTACTTC. This sequence encodes CASSLDAYEQYF.

Regarding this clonotype: A much larger clone differs by one base, so this may be a read error. The rearrangement uses TRBV27 and TRBJ1-6; no reliable D call. Trimming shortened V by 8 bases and J by 8 bases, and 16 bases separated the two germline ends. The CDR3 loop spans 14 amino acids. Germline loops: CDR1 MNHEY, CDR2 SMNVEV (reference sequence). DNA for the CDR3: TGTGCCAGCGGACCAGGTTCTTCGGATTCACCCCTCCACTTT. Translating gives CASGPGSSDSPLHF.

This chain uses TRBV20-1 with TRBJ2-1, with 7 bases that match TRBD2. V shed 7 bases, J shed 10 bases, and the junction held 10 bases outside the gene matches. Germline values: CDR1 DFQATT, CDR2 SNEGSKA (reference sequence). This CDR3 is 12 amino acids long. The CDR3 region has the DNA TGCAGTGTACGAGAGCCTAGCGGCGAGCAGTTCTTC. This gives the protein CSVREPSGEQFF.

This clonotype occurred a few times. The CDR3 here is CASSDSTSGGADTQFF. DNA of the CDR3: TGTGCCAGCAGTGACTCGACTAGCGGGGGGGCAGATACGCAGTTCTTC. This rearrangement joins TRBV6-4 to TRBJ2-1; 14 nucleotides match TRBD2. Germline V gives CDR1 MRHNA, CDR2 SNTAGT. The CDR3 consists of 16 residues. J lost 12 bases, V lost 0 bases, and 7 bases had no gene match.

Details on this clonotype: This likely comes from a read error, as the CDR3 has no conserved phenylalanine or tryptophan at its end. The chain has TRBV9 and TRBJ1-6; D call uncertain. This CDR3 contains 12 residues. The germline gives CDR1 SGDLS, CDR2 YYNGEE. CDR3 sequence reads: CAGSVSYGPLHL. The DNA of the CDR3 is TGTGCCGGCAGCGTATCATACGGACCCCTCCACCTT.

The table lists this clonotype with a few counts. A much larger clone lies one base from this, so it may be a read error. The rearrangement joins TRBV7-9 to TRBJ2-1; perhaps TRBD1 as D (6 bases). The CDR3 has 15 residues. The ends were cut back, 5 bases at V and 0 bases at J, with 11 bases in the middle. Germline lookup yields CDR1 SEHNR and CDR2 FQNEAQ (reference sequence). The CDR3 DNA sequence: TGTGCCAGCAGCCCTAAGACAGGCTCCTACAATGAGCAGTTCTTC. Protein sequence: CASSPKTGSYNEQFF.

The sample holds a few counts of this clonotype. Here the CDR3 reads CASSPRTGGSGELFF. CDR3 in DNA: TGTGCCAGCAGCCCTAGGACAGGGGGCTCCGGGGAGCTGTTTTTT. The chain links TRBV7-8 to TRBJ2-2; TRBD1 agrees at 11 bases. V dropped 5 bases and J dropped 6; count of bases not matched to a gene: 5. The germline CDR1 and CDR2 sequences are SGHVS and FQNEAQ. The CDR3 is made up of 15 amino acids.

CDR3 in amino acids: CSAVTGSSYEQYF. The DNA for the CDR3 is TGCAGTGCAGTGACAGGAAGCTCCTACGAGCAGTACTTC. The V and J genes are TRBV20-1 and TRBJ2-7, with D possibly being TRBD1 (6 bases). The germline V gene encodes CDR1 DFQATT and CDR2 SNEGSKA (reference sequence). Trimming took 6 bases from V and 0 from J, leaving 12 bases between them. The CDR3 has 13 amino acids.

V gene TRBV24-1 combines with J gene TRBJ2-1; TRBD2 might be the D (6 bases). The CDR3 contains 13 residues. Trimming took 1 base from V and 9 from J, leaving 9 bases between them. Germline lookup yields CDR1 KGHDR and CDR2 SFDVKD. The CDR3 DNA sequence: TGTGCCACCAGTGATTTTAAGCGGGTTGAGCAGTTCTTC. As protein: CATSDFKRVEQFF.

This clonotype was counted only a few times. The genes are TRBV12-3 or TRBV12-4 and TRBJ1-1; D gene ambiguous. V lost 4 bases and J lost 1, with 10 bases in between. CDR3 size: 14 residues. This chain's CDR3 is CASSYQASNTEAFF. The CDR3 nucleotides are TGTGCCAGCAGTTATCAGGCTTCGAACACTGAAGCTTTCTTT.

This clonotype came up many times. CDR3 bases: TGTGCCAGCAGTTACCGGGGGATTACCCAGTACTTC. It yields the protein CASSYRGITQYF. The V call is TRBV6-5, the J call TRBJ2-5, with D possibly matching TRBD2 (6 bases). Germline V gene sequence: CDR1 MNHEY, CDR2 SVGAGI. The V end lost 2 bases, the J end lost 8 bases, and 9 bases lay between the germline ends. CDR3 length: 12 amino acids.

Details on this clonotype: A much larger clone is a single base away; this may be a read error. The chain joins TRBV4-2 to TRBJ2-1; the D gene is possibly TRBD2 (6 bases). With the DNA end fitting TRBJ2-7 better, the J assignment may be wrong. From germline, CDR1 is LGHNA and CDR2 YNFKEQ. The CDR3 is 14 amino acids. DNA for the CDR3: TGTGCCAGCAGCATCCGGGACGGGGGATGCGAGCAGTACTTC. Translated, it gives CASSIRDGGCEQYF.

There are a few counts of this clonotype. The V gene is TRBV24-1, the J gene TRBJ1-2; no firm D call. CDR1 and CDR2 from the germline V gene are KGHDR and SFDVKD. V lost 3 bases, J lost 5 bases, and 9 bases lay in between. This CDR3 comprises 13 residues. Here the CDR3 reads CATSDGTAYGYTF. The CDR3 DNA is TGTGCCACCAGTGATGGTACAGCTTATGGCTACACCTTC.

This clonotype has a single count. Germline and junction disagree at one end, which may indicate a read error. This chain links TRBV7-9 with TRBJ2-7; D is perhaps TRBD1 (5 bases). Germline V gene lookup returns CDR1 SEHNR and CDR2 FQNEAQ (reference sequence). The CDR3 sequence is 14 residues long. DNA for the CDR3: TGTGCCACGAATGAACAGGTCAGCTTATACGAGCGGTACTTC. It is translated as CATNEQVSLYERYF. The full variable domain, in which reference TRBV7-9 and TRBJ2-7 provide the parts outside the CDR3, is DTGVSQNPRHKITKRGQNVTFRCDPISEHNRLYWYRQTLGQGPEFLTYFQNEAQLEKSRLLSDRFSAERPKGSFSTLEIQRTEQGDSAMYLCATNEQVSLYERYFGPGTRLTVT.

The rearrangement uses TRBV29-1 and TRBJ1-1; 9 bases line up with TRBD1. The CDR3 length is 14 residues. The germline CDR1 and CDR2 sequences are SQVTM and ANQGSEA. Trimming cost V 7 bases and J 1 base; bases outside gene matches: 7. The CDR3 DNA reads TGCAGCGCGACACAGGGGGCAGGGAACACTGAAGCTTTCTTT. Translated: CSATQGAGNTEAFF.